A single sample gave rise to the 6 T cell receptor beta chains below, sequenced in a study of blood T cell repertoires in COVID-19. The table came from immunoSEQ multiplex PCR; TCRdb's copy has only in-frame clones and leaves some out. The data show 75,000 to 80,000 clones, with 88% seen just once and around 40% held by the top ten. Specimen: peripheral blood. Receptor source: a human donor in a cohort sampled during active COVID-19.

The V call is TRBV5-4, the J call TRBJ2-3; 12 bases are shared with TRBD2. The CDR3 has 18 residues. The V and J ends lost 4 bases and 3 bases, in that order; junction bases with no gene match: 12. CDR1 and CDR2 from the germline V gene are SGHNT and YYREEE (reference sequence). The CDR3 DNA reads as TGTGCCAGCAGCACCCGAAGGCTAGCGGGGGGGCCGACAGATACGCAGTATTTT. This encodes CASSTRRLAGGPTDTQYF.

The rearrangement joins TRBV3-1 (or the pseudogene TRBV3-2) to TRBJ2-3, with 9 bases identical to TRBD2. The germline CDR1 and CDR2 sequences are LGHDT and YNNKEL (reference sequence). The trim removed 1 base at V and 5 bases at J, leaving 4 bases unmatched. The CDR3 extends over 15 amino acids. The CDR3 loop is CASSQGGGAGDTQYF. Here the CDR3 DNA reads TGTGCCAGCAGCCAAGGCGGGGGGGCAGGAGATACGCAGTATTTT.

V and J are TRBV3-1 (or the pseudogene TRBV3-2) and TRBJ2-5; TRBD2 matches at 8 bases. V trimming: 0 bases; J trimming: 1 base; junction bases outside the gene matches: 4. The CDR3 covers 16 residues. Per the germline V gene, CDR1 is LGHDT and CDR2 is YNNKEL (reference sequence). The CDR3 loop is CASSQDAGLVQETQYF. CDR3 bases: TGTGCCAGCAGCCAAGACGCGGGACTAGTCCAAGAGACCCAGTACTTC.

J is TRBJ1-5 and V is TRBV30; 9 bases align to TRBD1. Trimming at V came to 4 bases and at J to 0 bases, leaving 4 bases not matched to a gene. This CDR3 contains 15 residues. The germline gives CDR1 GTSNPN, CDR2 SVGIG (reference sequence). CDR3 nucleotides: TGTGCCTGGAAGGACAGGGGCGGTAGCAATCAGCCCCAGCATTTT. The encoded protein is CAWKDRGGSNQPQHF.

This chain links TRBV5-4 with TRBJ2-7; 14 bases line up with TRBD2. CDR1 SGHNT and CDR2 YYREEE come from the germline V gene (reference sequence). Trimming took 5 bases from V and 4 from J; bases not matched to a gene: 5. The CDR3 length is 15 residues. The CDR3 bases are TGTGCCAGCAGTCCCGGGACTAGCGGGAGATACGAGCAGTACTTC. It yields the protein CASSPGTSGRYEQYF. Full variable domain (rest looked up from reference TRBV5-4 and TRBJ2-7): ETGVTQSPTHLIKTRGQQVTLRCSSQSGHNTVSWYQQALGQGPQFIFQYYREEENGRGNFPPRFSGLQFPNYSSELNVNALELDDSALYLCASSPGTSGRYEQYFGPGTRLTVT.

This sequence joins TRBV7-3 and TRBJ2-3; 9 bases fit TRBD2. The CDR3 is 16 amino acids. V shed 0 bases, J shed 6 bases, and the junction held 7 bases outside the gene matches. Germline V gives CDR1 SGHTA, CDR2 FQGTGA. CDR3: CASSLTPSGTVDTQYF. The DNA for the CDR3 is TGTGCCAGCAGCTTAACGCCTAGCGGGACGGTGGATACGCAGTATTTT.